These 27 T cell receptor beta chains were all obtained from the same sample, sequenced in a study of identical twins. Each CDR3 protein is one row after TCRdb ran MiXCR on the 5' RACE reads. The table has some 710,000 distinct CDR3 sequences, 5.5% to 6.5% seen once; the top ten hold 1.5% to 2%. Sequencing was done on a sample of naive T cells sorted from blood. These receptors originate from a man between 18 and 29 years old in good health.

The table lists this clonotype with a few counts. The genes are TRBV4-2 and TRBJ2-2, with 11 nucleotides matching TRBD2. Losses at the gene ends were 4 bases for V and 0 bases for J; bases not matched to a gene: 4. This CDR3 is 17 amino acids long. The germline V gene encodes CDR1 LGHNA and CDR2 YNFKEQ. The CDR3 region is CASSPSGRPSNTGELFF. In DNA form, the CDR3 reads TGTGCCAGCAGCCCTAGCGGGAGGCCCTCGAACACCGGGGAGCTGTTTTTT.

Note on this clonotype: One end of the junction does not line up with germline, which may come from a read error. V gene TRBV10-2 combines with J gene TRBJ1-5, with D possibly being TRBD1 (6 bases). Per germline, CDR1 WSHSY and CDR2 SAAADI. The length of the CDR3 is 14 residues. As DNA, the CDR3 is TGCGCCAGCAGAGAGTACAGGGAATTCCAGCCCCAGCATTTT. It encodes CASREYREFQPQHF.

Concerning this clonotype: This CDR3 is missing its conserved last phenylalanine or tryptophan, likely due to a read error. The genes are TRBV4-3 and TRBJ1-5; D call uncertain. This CDR3 comprises 15 residues. V shed 0 bases and J shed 4 bases, with 10 bases lying between them. From germline, CDR1 is LGHNA and CDR2 YSLEER. CDR3 DNA sequence: TGCGCCAGCAGCCAAGAATCGGGATGGAATCAGCCCCAGCATATT. It yields the protein CASSQESGWNQPQHI.

This clonotype has a handful of counts. The rearrangement uses TRBV21-1 and TRBJ2-7; the table names TRBD1, a call not compared with the DNA. TRBV21-1 is a recognized pseudogene. This CDR3 region has 14 residues. The chain's CDR3 is CASSNGGPDYEQYF. The CDR3 DNA is TGTGCCAGCAGCAACGGGGGCCCGGACTACGAGCAGTACTTC.

This clonotype appeared many times. This rearrangement joins TRBV12-3 or TRBV12-4 to TRBJ2-2; D might be TRBD2 (5 bases). The V end lost 5 bases, the J end lost 4 bases, and 8 bases lay between the germline ends. CDR3 length: 13 residues. The CDR3 loop is CASSDGVTGELFF. The DNA for the CDR3 is TGTGCCAGCAGTGACGGGGTCACCGGGGAGCTGTTTTTT.

This clonotype was counted at least ten times. The rearrangement joins TRBV20-1 to TRBJ1-2; the D gene is possibly TRBD1 (6 bases). The CDR3 consists of 14 residues. CDR1 is DFQATT and CDR2 is SNEGSKA in the germline V gene (reference sequence). V was trimmed by 3 bases and J by 8 bases, leaving 19 bases between them. CDR3 in amino acids: CSASPGGQTQGYTF. As DNA, the CDR3 is TGCAGTGCTAGCCCAGGAGGACAGACCCAGGGCTACACCTTC.

With respect to this clonotype: This could be a read error, since a much larger clone is one nucleotide away. In this CDR3 the conserved last residue, phenylalanine or tryptophan, is missing, so a read error is likely. The chain uses TRBV20-1 and TRBJ2-1, with 12 bases fitting TRBD2. The CDR3 sequence is 17 residues long. Per germline, CDR1 DFQATT and CDR2 SNEGSKA (reference sequence). The V segment lost 3 bases and the J segment 3 bases; nucleotides outside the gene matches: 9. The DNA for the CDR3 is TGCAGTGCTAGTGGACTAGCGGGGCCCGAGGACTACAATGAGCAGTTCGTC. It translates to CSASGLAGPEDYNEQFV.

The chain has TRBV27 and TRBJ1-1; D is perhaps TRBD1 (6 bases). From germline, CDR1 is MNHEY and CDR2 SMNVEV (reference sequence). This CDR3 has 14 amino acids. Trimming pared 5 bases from V and 1 base from J, leaving 11 bases between. The CDR3 bases are TGTGCCAGCAGTCCCGGGACAAAGAACACTGAAGCTTTCTTT. Protein product: CASSPGTKNTEAFF.

The chain employs TRBV7-6 and TRBJ1-3; D is perhaps TRBD1 (6 bases). Trimming removed 3 bases at V and 5 bases at J, with 14 bases between. This CDR3 has 15 residues. CDR1 is SGHVS, CDR2 FNYEAQ, per germline. CDR3 region: CASSLDGTLRNTIYF. The CDR3 DNA reads as TGTGCCAGCAGCTTGGATGGGACACTCAGAAACACCATATATTTT.

This clonotype has a handful of counts. The chain has TRBV9 and TRBJ2-3, with no clear D. Trimming left V 0 bases short and J 0 bases short, with 11 bases between. CDR3 length: 16 residues. Germline loops: CDR1 SGDLS, CDR2 YYNGEE. CDR3 coding DNA: TGTGCCAGCAGCGTAGAAGGTGGTCACAGCACAGATACGCAGTATTTT. It encodes CASSVEGGHSTDTQYF.

This clonotype has ten or more counts. The gene calls are TRBV27 and TRBJ2-1; 8 bases fit TRBD1. With V trimmed by 8 bases and J by 10 bases, 7 bases remained unmatched. The CDR3 is made up of 12 amino acids. Germline CDR1 is MNHEY and CDR2 is SMNVEV (reference sequence). The DNA of the CDR3 is TGTGCCAGCTCTGGACAGGGAAGGGAGCAGTTCTTC. Translated: CASSGQGREQFF.

This clonotype has more than one count but fewer than ten. The chain employs TRBV6-1 and TRBJ2-6; perhaps TRBD2 as D (5 bases). Per germline, CDR1 MNHNS and CDR2 SASEGT. The CDR3 is made up of 17 amino acids. The ends were cut back, 6 bases at V and 4 bases at J, with 19 bases in the middle. CDR3 sequence reads: CASSLASHGPGANVLTF. The CDR3 nucleotides are TGTGCCAGCAGCCTAGCTTCCCATGGACCCGGGGCCAACGTCCTGACTTTC.

The gene calls are TRBV12-3 or TRBV12-4 and TRBJ1-2, with a weak D call TRBD1 (5 bases). CDR3 length: 13 residues. V shed 3 bases and J shed 6 bases, with 11 bases lying between them. The chain's CDR3 is CASSFREANGYTF. The CDR3 nucleotides are TGTGCCAGCAGTTTCAGGGAAGCGAATGGCTACACCTTC.

This clonotype was counted only a few times. The rearrangement uses TRBV5-6 and TRBJ1-5, with no clear D. The germline CDR1 and CDR2 sequences are SGHDT and YYEEEE. The V and J ends lost 3 bases and 2 bases respectively, with 15 bases between them. This CDR3 is built from 16 residues. The CDR3 DNA follows: TGTGCCAGCAGCTCCGGCGCGGGGAGAGGCAATCAGCCCCAGCATTTT. Amino acid sequence: CASSSGAGRGNQPQHF.

This clonotype was observed a few times. CDR3 region: CASSSTESQETQYF. As DNA, the CDR3 is TGTGCCAGCAGCTCGACAGAGAGCCAAGAGACCCAGTACTTC. The chain is built from TRBV11-2 and TRBJ2-5; TRBD1 is a possible D gene (5 bases). Trimming removed 4 bases from V and 1 base from J, with 10 bases in between. Germline lookup yields CDR1 SGHAT and CDR2 FQNNGV. The CDR3 loop spans 14 amino acids.

The chain employs TRBV7-9 and TRBJ1-4; TRBD1 matches 9 bases. Germline values: CDR1 SEHNR, CDR2 FQNEAQ (reference sequence). Trimming removed 3 bases from V and 7 bases from J; junction bases left unmatched: 6. The CDR3 is 15 residues long. CDR3 bases: TGTGCCAGCAGCTTGCGGGACAGGGAAAGTGAAAAACTGTTTTTT. Its translation is CASSLRDRESEKLFF.

This clonotype came up many times. The chain couples TRBV12-3 or TRBV12-4 to TRBJ1-3; D is unclear. CDR3 length: 16 residues. V lost 2 bases, J lost 1 base, and 12 bases lay in between. The CDR3 nucleotides are TGTGCCAGCAGTTTAAAGGGCACCCTTTCTGGAAACACCATATATTTT. It is translated as CASSLKGTLSGNTIYF.

This clonotype was seen more than once but under ten times. J is TRBJ2-7 and V is TRBV29-1; TRBD1 might be the D (6 bases). Germline CDR1 SQVTM, CDR2 ANQGSEA. CDR3 length: 13 residues. V lost 1 base, J lost 6 bases, and 13 bases lay in between. The CDR3: CSVEGGGRGEQYF. The CDR3 DNA follows: TGCAGCGTTGAAGGAGGGGGTCGGGGCGAGCAGTACTTC.

In its sample, this clonotype was seen many times. The V call is TRBV20-1, the J call TRBJ2-7, with D perhaps TRBD1 (7 bases). Per the germline V gene, CDR1 is DFQATT and CDR2 is SNEGSKA (reference sequence). This CDR3 spans 14 amino acids. Trimming shortened V by 3 bases and J by 8 bases, and 20 bases separated the two germline ends. CDR3 in DNA: TGCAGTGCTAGTAAGGCTGACAGGGACTGGCAGCAGTACTTC. Its translation is CSASKADRDWQQYF.

Remarks on this clonotype: A clone one base away is much larger, so this may be a read error. The J gene is TRBJ2-7, the V gene TRBV10-3, with 11 bases fitting TRBD1. Looked up from germline, CDR1 is ENHRY and CDR2 is SYGVKD. The CDR3 runs 15 residues. CDR3 DNA sequence: TGTGCCTCCAAGGCGGGACAGGGGGGATCCTGCGAGCAGTACTTC. Translating it yields CASKAGQGGSCEQYF.

This clonotype has at least ten counts. As DNA, the CDR3 is TGTGCCAGCAGCTTGTTGGGAATATCGGTTCCTGAAGCTTTCTTT. Translated: CASSLLGISVPEAFF. This rearrangement joins TRBV7-2 to TRBJ1-1; no reliable D call. Germline CDR1 and CDR2: SGHTA and FQGNSA. V gave up 3 bases and J gave up 6 bases, with 17 bases separating them. The CDR3 is 15 amino acids.

This chain links TRBV24-1 with TRBJ1-1; D might be TRBD1 (6 bases). Trimming took 2 bases from V and 7 from J, leaving 10 bases between them. The CDR3 runs 13 residues. The V gene's germline CDR1 is KGHDR and CDR2 SFDVKD. This CDR3 is CATSDYRVGEAFF. CDR3 DNA sequence: TGTGCCACCAGTGATTACAGGGTTGGTGAAGCTTTCTTT.

This clonotype was picked up many times. This chain links TRBV29-1 with TRBJ2-1; 8 bases match TRBD2. The germline gives CDR1 SQVTM, CDR2 ANQGSEA. This CDR3 is 13 amino acids long. The V and J ends lost 5 bases and 4 bases, in that order; junction bases with no gene match: 4. CDR3 DNA sequence: TGCAGCGTTAGCGGGAGAAGGTACAATGAGCAGTTCTTC. Amino acids: CSVSGRRYNEQFF.

This clonotype was detected ten times or more. The rearrangement links TRBV6-1 to TRBJ2-6; 7 bases line up with TRBD1. Germline loops: CDR1 MNHNS, CDR2 SASEGT. J was trimmed by 2 bases and V by 6 bases; bases with no gene match: 4. CDR3 length: 15 amino acids. Here the CDR3 DNA reads TGTGCCAGCAGAAAGCAGGGGGCTGGGGCCAACGTCCTGACTTTC. Its translation: CASRKQGAGANVLTF.

In its sample, this clonotype was seen a few times. The chain carries TRBV5-5 and TRBJ2-6; D is ambiguous. The CDR3 contains 15 residues. Germline loops: CDR1 SGHKS, CDR2 YYEKEE (reference sequence). Trimming left V 1 base short and J 4 bases short, with 9 bases between. This CDR3 is CASSLLLGGANVLTF. CDR3 coding DNA: TGTGCCAGCAGCTTGCTCTTGGGCGGGGCCAACGTCCTGACTTTC.

This clonotype was observed at least ten times. The chain uses TRBV12-3 or TRBV12-4 and TRBJ2-5, with D tentatively TRBD2 (6 bases). The CDR3 covers 15 residues. V was shortened by 4 bases and J by 3 bases, with 15 bases between the two germline ends. The CDR3 here is CASSSPEGLKETQYF. The CDR3 nucleotides are TGTGCCAGCAGTTCACCGGAGGGGCTTAAAGAGACCCAGTACTTC.

The sample holds a few counts of this clonotype. This chain links TRBV4-2 with TRBJ2-2; 10 bases map to TRBD2. There are 19 residues in the CDR3. Germline CDR1 LGHNA, CDR2 YNFKEQ. Trimming cost V 0 bases and J 3 bases; bases outside gene matches: 10. The chain's CDR3 is CASSQDLSGRALDTGELFF. CDR3 nucleotide sequence: TGTGCCAGCAGCCAAGATTTAAGCGGGAGGGCCCTCGACACCGGGGAGCTGTTTTTT.